The rows below give T cell receptor beta chains drawn from one sample of a study of blood T cell repertoires in COVID-19. Using immunoSEQ multiplex PCR, the repertoire was profiled, and TCRdb retains in-frame clones only, with some absent. The sample lists about 200,000 clones, 70% to 90% occurring once. The specimen was peripheral blood. Receptors originate from a man between 60 and 75 years old with COVID-19, enrolled during active disease. Both conserved end residues are part of each CDR3. The D gene is left open where the match is weak. Where a row states a size, it is once, few, many or the class of an expanded clone; other rows omit it.

D	size	V	J	CDR3	DNA
TRBD1	NA	TRBV24-1	TRBJ2-1	CATSDSPGQGRSEQFF	TGTGCCACCAGTGACTCGCCGGGACAGGGAAGGAGTGAGCAGTTCTTC
TRBD2	NA	TRBV5-1	TRBJ2-1	CASSLRLAGEGGREQFF	TGCGCCAGCAGCTTAAGACTAGCGGGAGAGGGGGGACGTGAGCAGTTCTTC
NA	NA	TRBV5-1	TRBJ1-1	CASSHGQPLNTEAFF	TGCGCCAGCAGTCATGGACAGCCCTTGAACACTGAAGCTTTCTTT
NA	NA	TRBV5-5	TRBJ1-6	CASSLVQYNSPLHF	TGTGCCAGCAGCTTGGTTCAGTATAATTCACCCCTCCACTTT
TRBD1	NA	TRBV6-5	TRBJ1-2	CASSLDRGNYGYTF	TGTGCCAGCAGCTTAGACAGGGGAAACTATGGCTACACCTTC
NA	once	TRBV3-1/TRBV3-2	TRBJ1-2	CASSQGRPAGNYGYTF	TGTGCCAGCAGCCAAGGGAGACCCGCGGGAAACTATGGCTACACCTTC
NA	NA	TRBV7-2	TRBJ1-2	CASSGRVGGYGYTF	TGTGCCAGCAGCGGCAGGGTCGGGGGCTATGGCTACACCTTC
NA	NA	TRBV6-5	TRBJ1-2	CASSYWTPAYYGYTF	TGTGCCAGCAGTTATTGGACACCGGCCTACTATGGCTACACCTTC
TRBD1	NA	TRBV2	TRBJ1-5	CASRRDRINSNQPQHF	TGTGCCAGCAGGAGGGACAGGATTAATAGCAATCAGCCCCAGCATTTT
TRBD2	NA	TRBV9	TRBJ2-4	CASSTGLAGNIQYF	TGTGCCAGCAGCACCGGACTAGCGGGAAACATTCAGTACTTC
NA	NA	TRBV5-1	TRBJ2-3	CASRRVVVHTDTQYF	TGCGCCAGCAGACGAGTGGTCGTTCACACAGATACGCAGTATTTT
TRBD1	NA	TRBV6-5	TRBJ2-2	CASRQQGAGELFF	TGTGCCAGCAGGCAACAGGGGGCCGGGGAGCTGTTTTTT
NA	NA	TRBV4-1	TRBJ1-1	CASSQTGRNTEAFF	TGCGCCAGCAGCCAAACAGGGAGGAACACTGAAGCTTTCTTT
TRBD1	NA	TRBV15	TRBJ2-5	CATSRVDRGGETQYF	TGTGCCACCAGCAGAGTAGACAGGGGGGGAGAGACCCAGTACTTC
NA	NA	TRBV30	TRBJ1-6	CAWSTTNSPLHF	TGTGCCTGGTCCACAACGAATTCACCCCTCCACTTT
TRBD1	NA	TRBV6-1	TRBJ1-5	CASSEPGQYNQPQHF	TGTGCCAGCAGTGAACCGGGACAGTACAATCAACCCCAGCATTTT
TRBD1	NA	TRBV27	TRBJ1-6	CASSGGTGGRSPLHF	TGTGCCAGCAGTGGCGGGACAGGGGGCCGTTCACCCCTCCACTTT
TRBD1	NA	TRBV7-2	TRBJ2-6	CASSLVGSPRGGANVLTF	TGTGCCAGCAGCTTAGTAGGGAGCCCCAGGGGGGGGGCCAACGTCCTGACTTTC
NA	NA	TRBV28	TRBJ2-7	CASTQQDRFAEQYF	TGTGCCAGCACCCAACAAGACAGGTTTGCCGAGCAGTACTTC
TRBD1	NA	TRBV2	TRBJ1-6	CASSGQGGSSPLHF	TGTGCCAGCAGTGGACAGGGGGGAAGTTCACCCCTCCACTTT
TRBD1	few	TRBV28	TRBJ1-2	CASSGTGTGRGYTF	TGTGCCAGCAGCGGCACCGGGACAGGGAGAGGCTACACCTTC
NA	NA	TRBV19	TRBJ1-1	CASSIVRQGPLNTEAFF	TGTGCCAGTAGTATAGTGAGGCAGGGCCCCTTGAACACTGAAGCTTTCTTT
NA	NA	TRBV29-1	TRBJ1-3	CSAEWGESGNTIYF	TGCAGCGCCGAGTGGGGCGAATCTGGAAACACCATATATTTT
NA	NA	TRBV5-1	TRBJ1-3	CASSLDVQGSPGNTIYF	TGCGCCAGCAGCTTGGACGTCCAGGGGAGCCCTGGAAACACCATATATTTT
NA	NA	TRBV5-1	TRBJ1-2	CASRIGTNRRANYGYTF	TGCGCCAGCAGAATAGGGACAAACCGCCGAGCTAACTATGGCTACACCTTC
NA	NA	TRBV19	TRBJ2-5	CASSYGIGETQYF	TGTGCCAGTAGTTACGGGATTGGGGAGACCCAGTACTTC
TRBD2	NA	TRBV6-5	TRBJ2-5	CASNYVGREETQYF	TGTGCCAGCAATTATGTCGGGAGGGAAGAGACCCAGTACTTC
NA	NA	TRBV13	TRBJ1-1	CASSLGGHSNTEAFF	TGTGCCAGCAGCTTAGGCGGACATAGCAACACTGAAGCTTTCTTT
TRBD1	once	TRBV2	TRBJ2-3	CASSLEQGISDTQYF	TGTGCCAGCAGTCTAGAACAGGGGATTTCGGATACGCAGTATTTT
NA	NA	TRBV19	TRBJ2-7	CASSMPRGEQYF	TGTGCCAGTAGTATGCCCCGAGGGGAGCAGTACTTC
NA	NA	TRBV9	TRBJ2-3	CASSVDRQTDTQYF	TGTGCCAGCAGCGTAGATCGCCAGACAGATACGCAGTATTTT
NA	NA	TRBV5-1	TRBJ1-1	CASSLYRGIPEAFF	TGCGCCAGCAGCTTGTATAGGGGGATCCCTGAAGCTTTCTTT
TRBD2	NA	TRBV19	TRBJ2-1	CASSYSRLAGTFNEQFF	TGTGCCAGTAGTTACTCTCGACTAGCGGGAACTTTCAATGAGCAGTTCTTC
NA	few	TRBV20-1	TRBJ1-1	CSARRNTEAFF	TGCAGTGCTCGTCGGAACACTGAAGCTTTCTTT
NA	NA	TRBV7-2	TRBJ2-2	CASRQQRATGELFF	TGTGCCAGCAGACAACAGAGGGCCACCGGGGAGCTGTTTTTT
NA	NA	TRBV6-5	TRBJ2-1	CASAQGQHNEQFF	TGTGCCAGCGCCCAGGGGCAGCACAATGAGCAGTTCTTC
TRBD1	NA	TRBV3-1/TRBV3-2	TRBJ1-4	CASSQAGTGKLFF	TGTGCCAGCAGCCAAGCGGGGACAGGAAAACTGTTTTTT
NA	NA	TRBV3-1/TRBV3-2	TRBJ2-7	CASSLSSYEQYF	TGTGCCAGCAGCCTTAGCTCCTACGAGCAGTACTTC
TRBD1	NA	TRBV19	TRBJ1-2	CASRTPPGQQYGYTF	TGTGCCAGTAGAACCCCTCCGGGACAGCAATATGGCTACACCTTC
NA	NA	TRBV12-3/TRBV12-4	TRBJ1-1	CASSLGTEAFF	TGTGCCAGCAGTTTAGGGACAGAAGCTTTCTTT
NA	few	TRBV19	TRBJ1-5	CASSPSGQSNQPQHF	TGTGCCAGTAGCCCGAGTGGACAGAGCAATCAGCCCCAGCATTTT
TRBD1	NA	TRBV11-2	TRBJ1-1	CASSATGVGNTEAFF	TGTGCCAGCAGCGCCACAGGGGTCGGGAACACTGAAGCTTTCTTT
NA	NA	TRBV21-1	TRBJ2-5	CASSKGQGKETQYF	TGTGCCAGCAGCAAAGGACAGGGTAAGGAGACCCAGTACTTC
NA	NA	TRBV29-1	TRBJ2-2	CSVEDQEGATGELFF	TGCAGCGTTGAAGATCAGGAGGGGGCCACCGGGGAGCTGTTTTTT
NA	NA	TRBV18	TRBJ2-5	CASSPLETQYF	TGTGCCAGCTCACCTCTAGAGACCCAGTACTTC
TRBD1	NA	TRBV2	TRBJ1-1	CASMTGGGSTEAFF	TGTGCCAGCATGACAGGGGGCGGAAGCACTGAAGCTTTCTTT
TRBD1	NA	TRBV5-1	TRBJ1-2	CASSLGTGGFGYTF	TGCGCCAGCAGCTTGGGGACAGGGGGCTTTGGCTACACCTTC
TRBD1	NA	TRBV19	TRBJ1-3	CASSWGTGDSGNTIYF	TGTGCCAGTAGTTGGGGGACAGGAGACTCTGGAAACACCATATATTTT
TRBD1	NA	TRBV14	TRBJ1-1	CASSYRTGWDTEAFF	TGTGCCAGCAGTTACCGGACAGGGTGGGACACTGAAGCTTTCTTT
NA	NA	TRBV6-2/TRBV6-3	TRBJ1-1	CASSSMRTEAFF	TGTGCCAGCAGTTCGATGAGAACTGAAGCTTTCTTT
TRBD1	NA	TRBV7-8	TRBJ1-1	CASSETGAKGTEAFF	TGTGCCAGCAGCGAGACAGGGGCAAAGGGCACTGAAGCTTTCTTT